This TCR beta chain appears in the sequencing data of a study of cytomegalovirus exposure and HLA in healthy donors. Those who donated were healthy bone marrow donors. Between the trimmed V and J ends, which lost 5 bases and 2 bases, there was a span of 13 bases. The V gene's germline CDR1 is SGHTA and CDR2 FQGNSA. The CDR3 has 15 amino acids. PCR involved 60 Vbeta and 13 Jbeta primers. Assay: immunoSEQ multiplex PCR; the TCRdb copy retains only in-frame clones and omits some. This sample has roughly 160,000 clones, with 70% to 90% found just once. This chain uses TRBV7-2 with TRBJ1-5; perhaps TRBD1 as D (5 bases). Sequencing was carried out using PBMCs. This sequence originates from a man aged 18-30 years in good health and CMV-seropositive. The CDR3 protein is CASSQGTGGNQPQHF. The CDR3 nucleotides read TGTGCCAGCAGCCAGGGTACGGGGGGCAATCAGCCCCAGCATTTT.